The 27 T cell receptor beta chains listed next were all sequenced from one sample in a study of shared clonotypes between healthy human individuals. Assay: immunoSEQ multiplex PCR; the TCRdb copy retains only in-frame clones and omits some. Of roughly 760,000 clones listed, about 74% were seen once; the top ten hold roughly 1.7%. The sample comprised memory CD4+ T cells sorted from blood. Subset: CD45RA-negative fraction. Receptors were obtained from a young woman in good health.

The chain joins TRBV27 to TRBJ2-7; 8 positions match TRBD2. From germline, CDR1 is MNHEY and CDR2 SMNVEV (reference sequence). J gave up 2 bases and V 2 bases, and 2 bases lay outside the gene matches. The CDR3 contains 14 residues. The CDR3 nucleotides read TGTGCCAGCAGTTTACTGGGACTAGCCTACGAGCAGTACTTC. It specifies CASSLLGLAYEQYF.

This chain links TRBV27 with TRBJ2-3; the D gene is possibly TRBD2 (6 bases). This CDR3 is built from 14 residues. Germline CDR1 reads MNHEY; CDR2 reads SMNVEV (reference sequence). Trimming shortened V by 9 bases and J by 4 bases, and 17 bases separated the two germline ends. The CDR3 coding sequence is TGTGCCAGTTCGATCGAAGCGGGCGCAGATACGCAGTATTTT. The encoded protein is CASSIEAGADTQYF.

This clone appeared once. The CDR3 spells CASSLAGSDSGANVLTF. The CDR3 DNA follows: TGTGCCAGCAGTTTAGCCGGTTCAGACTCTGGGGCCAACGTCCTGACTTTC. V usage is TRBV28 and J usage is TRBJ2-6; no clear D gene. The CDR3 is 17 residues long. V gave up 2 bases and J gave up 0 bases, with 11 bases separating them. CDR1 is MDHEN, CDR2 SYDVKM, per germline.

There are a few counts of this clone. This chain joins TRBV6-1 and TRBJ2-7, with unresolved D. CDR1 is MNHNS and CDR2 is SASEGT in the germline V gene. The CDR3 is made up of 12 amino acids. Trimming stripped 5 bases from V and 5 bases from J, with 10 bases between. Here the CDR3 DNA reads TGTGCCAGCAGTACCAGCCGGAACGAGCAGTACTTC. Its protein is CASSTSRNEQYF.

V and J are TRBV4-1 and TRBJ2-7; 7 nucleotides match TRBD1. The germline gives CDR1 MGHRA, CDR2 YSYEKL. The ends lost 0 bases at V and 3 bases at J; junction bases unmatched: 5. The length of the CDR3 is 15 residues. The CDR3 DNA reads TGCGCCAGCAGCCAAGAAGGGACAGCTATCTACGAGCAGTACTTC. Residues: CASSQEGTAIYEQYF.

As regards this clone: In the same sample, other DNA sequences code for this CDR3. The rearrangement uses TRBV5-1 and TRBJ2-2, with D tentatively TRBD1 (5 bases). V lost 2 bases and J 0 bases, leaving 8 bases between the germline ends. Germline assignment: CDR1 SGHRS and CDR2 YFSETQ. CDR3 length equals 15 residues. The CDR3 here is CASSLQQANTGELFF. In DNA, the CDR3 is TGCGCCAGCAGCTTACAACAGGCGAACACCGGGGAGCTGTTTTTT.

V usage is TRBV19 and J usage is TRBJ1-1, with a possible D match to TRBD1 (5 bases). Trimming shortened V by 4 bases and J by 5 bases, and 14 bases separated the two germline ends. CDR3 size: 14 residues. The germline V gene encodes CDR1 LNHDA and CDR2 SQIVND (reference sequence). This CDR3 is CASSRPVGGTEAFF. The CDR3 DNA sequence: TGTGCCAGTAGTAGACCAGTTGGGGGTACTGAAGCTTTCTTT.

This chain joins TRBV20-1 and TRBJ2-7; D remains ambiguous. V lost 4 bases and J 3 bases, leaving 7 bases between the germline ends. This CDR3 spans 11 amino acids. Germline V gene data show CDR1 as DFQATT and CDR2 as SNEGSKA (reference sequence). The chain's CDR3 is CSANTNYEQYF. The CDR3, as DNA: TGCAGTGCTAACACCAACTACGAGCAGTACTTC.

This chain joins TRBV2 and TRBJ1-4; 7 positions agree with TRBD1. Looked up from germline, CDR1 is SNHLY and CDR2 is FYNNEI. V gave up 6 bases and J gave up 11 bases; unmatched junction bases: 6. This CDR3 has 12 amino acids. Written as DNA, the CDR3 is TGTGCCAGCAGGTCAGACAGGGCCAAACTGTTTTTT. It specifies CASRSDRAKLFF.

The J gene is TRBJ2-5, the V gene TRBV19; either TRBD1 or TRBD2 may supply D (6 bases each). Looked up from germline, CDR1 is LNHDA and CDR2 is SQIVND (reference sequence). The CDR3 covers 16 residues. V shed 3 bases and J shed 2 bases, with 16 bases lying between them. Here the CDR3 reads CASSIAAGHQQETQYF. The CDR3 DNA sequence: TGTGCCAGTAGTATCGCCGCGGGACACCAGCAAGAGACCCAGTACTTC.

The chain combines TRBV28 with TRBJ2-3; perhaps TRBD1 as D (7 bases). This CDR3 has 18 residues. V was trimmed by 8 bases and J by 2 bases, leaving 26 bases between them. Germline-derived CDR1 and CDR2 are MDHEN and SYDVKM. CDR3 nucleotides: TGTGCCAGCCCACCCGGCGTAGGAGGGGGCTCGAACACAGATACGCAGTATTTT. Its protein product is CASPPGVGGGSNTDTQYF.

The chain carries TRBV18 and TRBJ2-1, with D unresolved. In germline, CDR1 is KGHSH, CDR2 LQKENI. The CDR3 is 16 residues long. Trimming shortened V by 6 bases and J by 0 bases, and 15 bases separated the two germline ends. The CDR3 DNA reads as TGTGCCAGCTCGTTTGCCGTGCCCCACTCCTACAATGAGCAGTTCTTC. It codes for CASSFAVPHSYNEQFF.

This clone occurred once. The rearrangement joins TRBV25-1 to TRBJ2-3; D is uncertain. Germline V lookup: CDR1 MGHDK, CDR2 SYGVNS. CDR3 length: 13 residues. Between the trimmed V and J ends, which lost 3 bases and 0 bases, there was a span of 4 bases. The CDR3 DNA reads TGTGCCAGCAGTGACGCGAGCACAGATACGCAGTATTTT. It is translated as CASSDASTDTQYF.

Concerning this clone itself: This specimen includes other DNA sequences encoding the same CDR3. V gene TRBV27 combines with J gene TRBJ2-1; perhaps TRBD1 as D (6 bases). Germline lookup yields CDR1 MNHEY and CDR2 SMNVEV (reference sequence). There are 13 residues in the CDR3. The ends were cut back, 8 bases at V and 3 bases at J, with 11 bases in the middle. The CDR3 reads CASRDTNYNEQFF. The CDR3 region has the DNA TGTGCCAGCCGGGACACGAACTACAATGAGCAGTTCTTC.

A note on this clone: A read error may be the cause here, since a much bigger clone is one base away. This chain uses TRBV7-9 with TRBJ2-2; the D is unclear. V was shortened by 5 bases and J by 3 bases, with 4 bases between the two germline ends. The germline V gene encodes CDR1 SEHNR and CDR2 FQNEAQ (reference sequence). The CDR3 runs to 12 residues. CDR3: CASSRDTGELFF. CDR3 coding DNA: TGTGCCAGCAGCCGGGACACCGGGGAGCTGTTTTTT.

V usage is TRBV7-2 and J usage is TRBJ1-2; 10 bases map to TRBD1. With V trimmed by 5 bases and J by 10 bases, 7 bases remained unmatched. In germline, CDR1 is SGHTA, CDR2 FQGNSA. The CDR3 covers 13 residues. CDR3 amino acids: CASSEGQGLAYTF. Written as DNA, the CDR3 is TGTGCCAGCAGCGAGGGACAGGGGCTCGCCTACACCTTC.

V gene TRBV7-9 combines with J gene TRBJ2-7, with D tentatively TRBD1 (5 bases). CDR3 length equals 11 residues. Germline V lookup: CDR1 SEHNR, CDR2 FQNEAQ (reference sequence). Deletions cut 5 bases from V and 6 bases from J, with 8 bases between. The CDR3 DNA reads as TGTGCCAGCAGCCAGGGTCGCGAGCAGTACTTC. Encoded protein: CASSQGREQYF.

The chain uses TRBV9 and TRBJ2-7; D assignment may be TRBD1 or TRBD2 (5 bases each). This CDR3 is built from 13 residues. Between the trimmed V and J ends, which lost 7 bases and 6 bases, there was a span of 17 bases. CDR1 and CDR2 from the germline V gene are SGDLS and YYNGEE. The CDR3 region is CASAPGLVGEQYF. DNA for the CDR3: TGTGCCAGCGCCCCGGGGCTCGTGGGCGAGCAGTACTTC.

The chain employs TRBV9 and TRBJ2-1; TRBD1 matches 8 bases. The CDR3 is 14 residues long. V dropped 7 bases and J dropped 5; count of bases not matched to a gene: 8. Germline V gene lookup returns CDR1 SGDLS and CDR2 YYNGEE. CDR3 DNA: TGTGCCAGCCAGGGGGCTCCCCCAAACAATGAGCAGTTCTTC. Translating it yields CASQGAPPNNEQFF.

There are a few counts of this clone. In nucleotides, the CDR3 is TGCGCCAGCAGCCAAGATCCCCAGGGGACAGGGGGAACGCAGCCCCAGCATTTT. Protein sequence: CASSQDPQGTGGTQPQHF. V is TRBV4-1 and J is TRBJ1-5; 11 bases match TRBD1. Trimming took 0 bases from V and 7 from J; bases not matched to a gene: 11. Germline values: CDR1 MGHRA, CDR2 YSYEKL. This CDR3 contains 18 residues.

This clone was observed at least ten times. CDR3 in DNA: TGCGCCAGCAGCCAATTCCAGGGCACAGATACGCAGTATTTT. Its protein is CASSQFQGTDTQYF. The chain links TRBV5-1 to TRBJ2-3, with unresolved D. The CDR3 contains 14 residues. V was trimmed by 4 bases and J by 1 base, leaving 10 bases between them. The germline V gene has CDR1 SGHRS and CDR2 YFSETQ.

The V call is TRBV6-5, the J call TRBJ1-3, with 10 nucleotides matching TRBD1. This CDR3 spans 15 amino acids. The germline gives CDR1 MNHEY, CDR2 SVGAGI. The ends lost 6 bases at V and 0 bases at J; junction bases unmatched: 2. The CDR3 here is CASRRDRGSGNTIYF. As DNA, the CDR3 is TGTGCCAGCAGACGGGACAGGGGCTCTGGAAACACCATATATTTT.

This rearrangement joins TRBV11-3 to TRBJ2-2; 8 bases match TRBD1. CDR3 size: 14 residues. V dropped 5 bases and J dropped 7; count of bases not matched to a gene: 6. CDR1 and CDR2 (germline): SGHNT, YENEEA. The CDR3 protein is CASSQTGASGELFF. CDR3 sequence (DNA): TGTGCCAGCAGCCAGACAGGGGCAAGCGGGGAGCTGTTTTTT.

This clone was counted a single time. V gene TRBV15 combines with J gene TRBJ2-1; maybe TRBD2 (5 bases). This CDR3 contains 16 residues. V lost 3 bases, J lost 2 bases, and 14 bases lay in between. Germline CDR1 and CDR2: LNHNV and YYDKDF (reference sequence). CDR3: CATSRDVGSAYNEQFF. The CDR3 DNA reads TGTGCCACCAGCAGGGACGTGGGGAGCGCCTACAATGAGCAGTTCTTC.

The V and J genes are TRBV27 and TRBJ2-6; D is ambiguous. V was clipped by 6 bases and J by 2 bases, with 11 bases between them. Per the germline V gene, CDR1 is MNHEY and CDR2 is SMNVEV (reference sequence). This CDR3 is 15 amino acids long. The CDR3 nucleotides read TGTGCCAGCAGGCCTAGAGATACTGGGGCCAACGTCCTGACTTTC. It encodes CASRPRDTGANVLTF.

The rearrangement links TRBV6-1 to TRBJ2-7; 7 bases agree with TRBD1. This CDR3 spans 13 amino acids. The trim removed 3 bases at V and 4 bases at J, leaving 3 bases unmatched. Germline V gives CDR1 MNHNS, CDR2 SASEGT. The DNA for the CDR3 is TGTGCCAGCAGTGAGAACAGGGGTTACGAGCAGTACTTC. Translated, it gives CASSENRGYEQYF.

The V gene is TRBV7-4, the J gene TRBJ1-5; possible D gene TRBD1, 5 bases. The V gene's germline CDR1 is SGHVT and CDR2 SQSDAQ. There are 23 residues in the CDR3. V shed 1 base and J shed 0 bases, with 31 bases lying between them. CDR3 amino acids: CASSLESRGRGGFRIYSNQPQHF. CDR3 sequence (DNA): TGTGCCAGCAGCTTAGAGAGTCGGGGAAGGGGAGGGTTCCGCATATATAGCAATCAGCCCCAGCATTTT.